This T cell receptor beta chain was captured in a study of blood T cell repertoires in COVID-19. Study-wide context: Collection of acute and convalescent COVID-19 samples took place in the United States, Italy and Spain. PBMCs, B-cell-depleted T cells, or T cells were the source of the cDNA or gDNA that made up the material.

All exposed participants met a person with COVID-19 within 2 weeks before entering the study. TCRdb's copy holds only in-frame clones and misses some; the assay was immunoSEQ multiplex PCR. The table shows about 250,000 clones, with approximately 88% occurring only once. Germline CDR1 KGHDR, CDR2 SFDVKD. This CDR3 comprises 13 residues. Deletions cut 7 bases from V and 3 bases from J, with 9 bases between. The sample was PBMCs or T cells enriched from blood (not recorded which). The chain links TRBV24-1 to TRBJ2-1; possible D gene TRBD2, 5 bases. The sequence was obtained from a woman in her 40s who had been exposed to COVID-19. In DNA, the CDR3 is TGTGCCACCAGACTAGGCAGCTACAATGAGCAGTTCTTC. This sequence encodes CATRLGSYNEQFF.